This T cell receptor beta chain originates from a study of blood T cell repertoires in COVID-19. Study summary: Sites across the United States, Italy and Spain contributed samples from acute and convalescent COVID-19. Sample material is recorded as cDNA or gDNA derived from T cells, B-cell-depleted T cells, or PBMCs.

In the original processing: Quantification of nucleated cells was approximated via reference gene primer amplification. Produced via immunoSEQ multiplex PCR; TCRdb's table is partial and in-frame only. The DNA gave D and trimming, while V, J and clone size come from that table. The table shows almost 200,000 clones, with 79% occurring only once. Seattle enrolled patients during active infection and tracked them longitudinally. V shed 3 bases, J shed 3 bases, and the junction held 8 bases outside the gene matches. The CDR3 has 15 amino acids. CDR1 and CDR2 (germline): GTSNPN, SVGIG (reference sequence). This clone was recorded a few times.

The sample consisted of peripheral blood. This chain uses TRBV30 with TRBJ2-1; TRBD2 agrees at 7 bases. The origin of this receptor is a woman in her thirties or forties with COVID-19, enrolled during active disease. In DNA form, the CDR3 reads TGTGCCTGGAGGGGAAGCGGGACCGGCTACAATGAGCAGTTCTTC. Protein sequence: CAWRGSGTGYNEQFF. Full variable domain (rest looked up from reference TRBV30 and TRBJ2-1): SQTIHQWPATLVQPVGSPLSLECTVEGTSNPNLYWYRQAAGRGLQLLFYSVGIGQISSEVPQNLSASRPQDRQFILSSKKLLLSDSGFYLCAWRGSGTGYNEQFFGPGTRLTVL.